The 23 T cell receptor beta chains presented below share a single source sample, sequenced in a study of cytomegalovirus exposure and HLA in healthy donors (dated by TCRdb to about 2017). Library preparation employed the immunoSEQ multiplex PCR assay. A mixture of 60 forward primers for TCR Vbeta segments and 13 reverse primers for TCR Jbeta segments was used in the multiplex PCR. The immuneACCESS repertoire file appears here via TCRdb, limited to in-frame rearrangements. These files lack a portion of the clones; in checked studies, under half of the deficit traces to unresolved V genes, and the cause of the others is not known. A total of approximately 170,000 clones appear in this sample, roughly 79% of them only once. Roughly 1.6% of the sample is taken by the ten largest. Sequencing was carried out using PBMCs. These receptors were obtained from a man aged 35-49 years in good health and CMV-seronegative.

Regarding this clone: A junction end diverges from the germline sequence, so it may reflect a read error. This sample includes further DNA sequences coding for the same CDR3. V is TRBV19 and J is TRBJ1-1, with D unresolved. From germline, CDR1 is LNHDA and CDR2 SQIVND (reference sequence). The length of the CDR3 is 8 residues. The CDR3 spells CARREAFF. CDR3 DNA: TGCGCCAGGAGAGAAGCTTTCTTT.

The chain is built from TRBV9 and TRBJ1-2, with TRBD1 matching over 8 bases. CDR3 size: 15 residues. J lost 3 bases, V lost 3 bases, and 7 bases had no gene match. Germline lookup yields CDR1 SGDLS and CDR2 YYNGEE. This CDR3 is CASSAGRQGYYGYTF. In DNA form, the CDR3 reads TGTGCCAGCAGCGCCGGGAGACAGGGGTACTATGGCTACACCTTC. Full variable domain (outside the CDR3, taken from reference TRBV9 and TRBJ1-2): DSGVTQTPKHLITATGQRVTLRCSPRSGDLSVYWYQQSLDQGLQFLIQYYNGEERAKGNILERFSAQQFPDLHSELNLSSLELGDSALYFCASSAGRQGYYGYTFGSGTRLTVV.

J is TRBJ1-2 and V is TRBV5-1, with D possibly TRBD1 on 5 matching bases. From germline, CDR1 is SGHRS and CDR2 YFSETQ. V lost 0 bases, J lost 4 bases, and 13 bases lay in between. The CDR3 sequence is 15 residues long. CDR3 amino acids: CASSLDGGTGYGYTF. The CDR3, as DNA: TGCGCCAGCAGCTTGGACGGGGGAACGGGCTATGGCTACACCTTC.

The rearrangement links TRBV5-1 to TRBJ2-1; 11 positions agree with TRBD1. The junction had 7 bases not matched to a gene; V was cut back by 0 bases and J by 8 bases. Per the germline V gene, CDR1 is SGHRS and CDR2 is YFSETQ. The CDR3 extends over 16 amino acids. CDR3: CASSLDPGQGEDEQFF. In nucleotides, the CDR3 is TGCGCCAGCAGCTTGGATCCGGGACAGGGGGAGGATGAGCAGTTCTTC. The variable domain in full, completed from reference TRBV5-1 and TRBJ2-1, reads KAGVTQTPRYLIKTRGQQVTLSCSPISGHRSVSWYQQTPGQGLQFLFEYFSETQRNKGNFPGRFSGRQFSNSRSEMNVSTLELGDSALYLCASSLDPGQGEDEQFFGPGTRLTVL.

V gene TRBV19 combines with J gene TRBJ2-7; TRBD1 might be the D (7 bases). Germline values: CDR1 LNHDA, CDR2 SQIVND (reference sequence). The V end lost 3 bases, the J end lost 2 bases, and 14 bases lay between the germline ends. The CDR3 has 15 residues. For the CDR3, the DNA is TGTGCCAGTAGTATGGGGGCAGGGGGGACCTACGAGCAGTACTTC. Residues: CASSMGAGGTYEQYF.

The genes are TRBV5-1 and TRBJ1-1; TRBD1 matches 7 bases. Trimming cost V 0 bases and J 3 bases; bases outside gene matches: 5. Looked up from germline, CDR1 is SGHRS and CDR2 is YFSETQ. The CDR3 is made up of 15 amino acids. DNA for the CDR3: TGCGCCAGCAGCTTGGGGACAGGAGATTACACTGAAGCTTTCTTT. This encodes CASSLGTGDYTEAFF. Drawing the rest from reference TRBV5-1 and TRBJ1-1, the complete variable domain is KAGVTQTPRYLIKTRGQQVTLSCSPISGHRSVSWYQQTPGQGLQFLFEYFSETQRNKGNFPGRFSGRQFSNSRSEMNVSTLELGDSALYLCASSLGTGDYTEAFFGQGTRLTVV.

The V and J genes are TRBV29-1 and TRBJ2-2; D unresolved. This CDR3 has 15 amino acids. The germline V gene has CDR1 SQVTM and CDR2 ANQGSEA. Trimming removed 6 bases at V and 1 base at J, with 15 bases between. CDR3 nucleotide sequence: TGCAGCGTCCTTTCGGCGGTCCAGAACACCGGGGAGCTGTTTTTT. Its protein is CSVLSAVQNTGELFF.

A few counts support this clone. CDR3 DNA sequence: TGTGCCAGCAGTGAAATACAGCGGGGCACCGGGGAGCTGTTTTTT. Protein: CASSEIQRGTGELFF. V is TRBV6-1 and J is TRBJ2-2, with 7 bases that match TRBD2. Germline loops: CDR1 MNHNS, CDR2 SASEGT. This CDR3 is 15 amino acids long. Trimming cost V 2 bases and J 4 bases; bases outside gene matches: 4.

The V and J genes are TRBV19 and TRBJ2-7; perhaps TRBD1 as D (5 bases). The CDR3 runs to 16 residues. Germline V lookup: CDR1 LNHDA, CDR2 SQIVND (reference sequence). Trimming left V 4 bases short and J 2 bases short, with 18 bases between. CDR3 coding DNA: TGTGCCAGTAGTAGCTTGGGGCAGGACCATCCCTACGAGCAGTACTTC. As protein: CASSSLGQDHPYEQYF.

This chain joins TRBV19 and TRBJ2-2; 12 bases match TRBD2. Germline CDR1 LNHDA, CDR2 SQIVND (reference sequence). Trimming removed 1 base from V and 6 bases from J; junction bases left unmatched: 6. The CDR3 runs to 17 residues. The CDR3 DNA follows: TGTGCCAGTAGTATAGTAACTAGCGGGAGGATCGCCGGGGAGCTGTTTTTT. Amino acid sequence: CASSIVTSGRIAGELFF.

This clone was seen a single time. The chain employs TRBV19 and TRBJ2-3; no definite D call. Germline CDR1 is LNHDA and CDR2 is SQIVND (reference sequence). Trimming took 3 bases from V and 2 from J, leaving 15 bases between them. This CDR3 spans 16 amino acids. In nucleotides, the CDR3 is TGTGCCAGTAGTATCCGGCCCGCGGCAACCACAGATACGCAGTATTTT. Protein product: CASSIRPAATTDTQYF.

The sample holds one count of this clone. Other DNA sequences in this specimen translate into the identical CDR3. The V call is TRBV18, the J call TRBJ2-1; 10 bases fit TRBD2. The length of the CDR3 is 14 residues. J gave up 6 bases and V 3 bases, and 2 bases lay outside the gene matches. Germline CDR1 KGHSH, CDR2 LQKENI. The CDR3 here is CASSPGLAINEQFF. The DNA for the CDR3 is TGTGCCAGCTCACCGGGACTAGCGATCAATGAGCAGTTCTTC.

The chain carries TRBV9 and TRBJ2-1; 7 nucleotides match TRBD2. The trim removed 0 bases at V and 5 bases at J, leaving 5 bases unmatched. This CDR3 comprises 15 residues. Per germline, CDR1 SGDLS and CDR2 YYNGEE. DNA of the CDR3: TGTGCCAGCAGCGTAGCAGCGGGGCCTAACAATGAGCAGTTCTTC. This translates into CASSVAAGPNNEQFF.

This chain uses TRBV6-5 with TRBJ2-6; D gene unclear. The V and J ends lost 0 bases and 0 bases respectively, with 6 bases between them. Germline V gene data show CDR1 as MNHEY and CDR2 as SVGAGI. The CDR3 runs to 16 residues. This CDR3 reads CASSYSKSSGANVLTF. The CDR3, as DNA: TGTGCCAGCAGTTACTCAAAGAGCTCTGGGGCCAACGTCCTGACTTTC.

V and J are TRBV18 and TRBJ2-1, with a weak D call TRBD1 (5 bases). This CDR3 is 15 amino acids long. Trimming stripped 1 base from V and 2 bases from J, with 9 bases between. In germline, CDR1 is KGHSH, CDR2 LQKENI. The CDR3 spells CASSPQGSAYNEQFF. The CDR3 DNA is TGTGCCAGCTCACCACAGGGGTCTGCCTACAATGAGCAGTTCTTC.

This chain joins TRBV9 and TRBJ2-1; D is perhaps TRBD1 (5 bases). This CDR3 comprises 13 residues. Germline V CDR1 and CDR2: SGDLS, YYNGEE. Trimming shortened V by 4 bases and J by 1 base, and 6 bases separated the two germline ends. The CDR3 protein is CASSPGSYNEQFF. The CDR3 nucleotides read TGTGCCAGCAGCCCAGGGTCCTACAATGAGCAGTTCTTC.

The rearrangement joins TRBV5-1 to TRBJ2-2; 9 bases align to TRBD1. Germline values: CDR1 SGHRS, CDR2 YFSETQ. J gave up 5 bases and V 0 bases, and 5 bases lay outside the gene matches. This CDR3 has 16 amino acids. The CDR3 loop reads CASSLETGGLTGELFF. The DNA for the CDR3 is TGCGCCAGCAGCTTGGAGACAGGGGGGTTGACCGGGGAGCTGTTTTTT.

V gene TRBV30 combines with J gene TRBJ1-2; D is perhaps TRBD1 (5 bases). The germline CDR1 and CDR2 sequences are GTSNPN and SVGIG (reference sequence). The V end lost 2 bases, the J end lost 7 bases, and 17 bases lay between the germline ends. The CDR3 is 14 amino acids. The CDR3 reads CAWSQLTGPVGYTF. CDR3 sequence (DNA): TGTGCCTGGAGTCAGTTAACAGGTCCGGTTGGCTACACCTTC.

This sequence joins TRBV29-1 and TRBJ2-7, with TRBD1 matching 8 bases. V shed 5 bases, J shed 7 bases, and the junction held 13 bases outside the gene matches. Germline loops: CDR1 SQVTM, CDR2 ANQGSEA. There are 14 residues in the CDR3. The CDR3 nucleotides read TGCAGCGTTTTGGGGCAGGGGGCGCGGTGGGAGCAGTACTTC. Encoded protein: CSVLGQGARWEQYF.

The chain joins TRBV19 to TRBJ1-5; 7 bases align to TRBD1. Germline trimming cut 7 bases from V and 0 bases from J; bases unmatched to any gene: 18. Germline values: CDR1 LNHDA, CDR2 SQIVND (reference sequence). This CDR3 comprises 19 residues. The DNA for the CDR3 is TGTGCCAGTACTCCGGAGGCGGGACAGCCACTTTATAGCAATCAGCCCCAGCATTTT. Translation gives CASTPEAGQPLYSNQPQHF.

This rearrangement joins TRBV30 to TRBJ1-3; D gene uncertain. V was trimmed by 1 base and J by 0 bases, leaving 7 bases between them. The CDR3 spans 14 residues. The germline gives CDR1 GTSNPN, CDR2 SVGIG (reference sequence). The CDR3 sequence: CAWSATFSGNTIYF. CDR3 bases: TGTGCCTGGAGTGCGACATTCTCTGGAAACACCATATATTTT. Filled out from reference TRBV30 and TRBJ1-3, the complete variable domain reads SQTIHQWPATLVQPVGSPLSLECTVEGTSNPNLYWYRQAAGRGLQLLFYSVGIGQISSEVPQNLSASRPQDRQFILSSKKLLLSDSGFYLCAWSATFSGNTIYFGEGSWLTVV.

The gene calls are TRBV2 and TRBJ2-3; TRBD2 matches 14 bases. V gave up 9 bases and J gave up 4 bases; unmatched junction bases: 3. Germline V gene sequence: CDR1 SNHLY, CDR2 FYNNEI. The CDR3 is 14 amino acids. The CDR3 here is CARGLAGVSDTQYF. The CDR3 DNA reads TGTGCCAGGGGACTAGCGGGAGTTTCAGATACGCAGTATTTT.

The V gene is TRBV4-1, the J gene TRBJ2-4; D might be TRBD2 (6 bases). The CDR3 totals 13 residues. Germline V gene data show CDR1 as MGHRA and CDR2 as YSYEKL. The V gene lost 4 bases and the J gene lost 6 bases, with 10 bases spanning the gap. DNA for the CDR3: TGCGCCAGCAGCCCTAGCGTCCGAAACATTCAGTACTTC. It yields the protein CASSPSVRNIQYF.